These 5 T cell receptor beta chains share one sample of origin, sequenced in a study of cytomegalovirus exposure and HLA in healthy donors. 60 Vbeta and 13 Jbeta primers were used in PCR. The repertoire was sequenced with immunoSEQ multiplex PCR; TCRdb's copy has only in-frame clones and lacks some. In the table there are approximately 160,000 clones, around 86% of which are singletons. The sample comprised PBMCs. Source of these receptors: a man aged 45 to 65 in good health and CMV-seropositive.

The CDR3 nucleotides are TGTGCCAGCAGTTTAGTCGCTGCACAGACCTATGGCTACACCTTC. This gives the protein CASSLVAAQTYGYTF. The genes are TRBV28 and TRBJ1-2, with D uncertain. The ends were cut back, 2 bases at V and 4 bases at J, with 14 bases in the middle. The CDR3 has 15 amino acids. Germline V lookup: CDR1 MDHEN, CDR2 SYDVKM.

The CDR3 here is CASRGTGRGFGELFF. CDR3 coding DNA: TGTGCCAGCAGAGGGACAGGGCGAGGGTTCGGGGAGCTGTTTTTT. The chain couples TRBV27 to TRBJ2-2; the match to TRBD1 covers 9 bases. CDR3 length: 15 residues. Germline V gene lookup returns CDR1 MNHEY and CDR2 SMNVEV (reference sequence). With 6 bases clipped from V and 7 bases from J, the junction kept 9 bases outside the gene matches.

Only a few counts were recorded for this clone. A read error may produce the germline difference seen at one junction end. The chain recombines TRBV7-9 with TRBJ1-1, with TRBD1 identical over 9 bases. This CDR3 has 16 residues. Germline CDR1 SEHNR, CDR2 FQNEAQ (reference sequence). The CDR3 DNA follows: TGTTCCAGCAGCTTGCGCAGGGCCGGGACAGGGACTGAAGCTTTCTTT. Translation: CSSSLRRAGTGTEAFF.

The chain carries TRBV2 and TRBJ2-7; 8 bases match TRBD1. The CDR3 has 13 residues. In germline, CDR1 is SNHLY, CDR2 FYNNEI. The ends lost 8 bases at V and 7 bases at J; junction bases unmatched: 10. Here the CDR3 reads CASDRTGSDEQYF. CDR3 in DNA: TGTGCCAGCGATAGGACAGGGAGTGATGAGCAGTACTTC. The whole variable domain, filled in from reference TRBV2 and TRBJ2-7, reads EPEVTQTPSHQVTQMGQEVILRCVPISNHLYFYWYRQILGQKVEFLVSFYNNEISEKSEIFDDQFSVERPDGSNFTLKIRSTKLEDSAMYFCASDRTGSDEQYFGPGTRLTVT.

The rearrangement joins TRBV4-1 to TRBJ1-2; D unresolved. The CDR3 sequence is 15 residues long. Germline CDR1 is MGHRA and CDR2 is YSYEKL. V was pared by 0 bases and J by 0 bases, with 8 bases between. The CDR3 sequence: CASSQDVTSNYGYTF. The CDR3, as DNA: TGCGCCAGCAGCCAAGATGTAACATCTAACTATGGCTACACCTTC.